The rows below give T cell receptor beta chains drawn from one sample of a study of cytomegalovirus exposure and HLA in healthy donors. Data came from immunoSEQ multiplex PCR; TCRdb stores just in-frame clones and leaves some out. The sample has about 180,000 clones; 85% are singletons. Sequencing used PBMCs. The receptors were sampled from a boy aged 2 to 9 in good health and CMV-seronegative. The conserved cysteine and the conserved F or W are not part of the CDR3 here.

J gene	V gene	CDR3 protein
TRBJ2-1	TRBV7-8	ASSRDRDRVNEQF
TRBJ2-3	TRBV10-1	ASSNSGSTDTQY
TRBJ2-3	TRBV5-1	ASSRRGGGSTDTQY
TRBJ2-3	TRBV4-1	ASRRSGSADTQY
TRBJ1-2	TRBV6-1	ASSEAPGQDYGYT
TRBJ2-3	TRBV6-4	ASSDSDTTSGGPDTQY
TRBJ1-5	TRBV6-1	ATSPGVNQPQH
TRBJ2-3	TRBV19	ASNQRGDTDTQY
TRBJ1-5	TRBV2	ASSEGRSGQPQH
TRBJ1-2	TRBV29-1	STRGRLSNGYT
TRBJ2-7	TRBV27	ASSPPANEGDGTYEQY
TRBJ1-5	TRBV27	ASSFSVGLPQH
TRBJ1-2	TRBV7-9	ASSLNGGVGYT
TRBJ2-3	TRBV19	ATRVVPGLDTQY
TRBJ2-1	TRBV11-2	ASSLVGGEPNNEQF
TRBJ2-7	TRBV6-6	ASSETDYEQY
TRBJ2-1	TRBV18	ASSARGVHNEQF
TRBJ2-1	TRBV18	ASSPGVEQF
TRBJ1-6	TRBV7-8	ASSLAGVGGARNSPLH
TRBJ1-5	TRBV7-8	ASSSDLDRGLYQPQH
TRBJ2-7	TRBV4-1	ASSHPRQANEQY
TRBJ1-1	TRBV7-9	ASSFRTSLAF
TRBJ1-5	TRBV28	ASSLGLSGYQPQH
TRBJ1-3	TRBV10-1	ASRPSSGNTIY
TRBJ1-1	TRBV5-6	ASSSRDRGTEAF
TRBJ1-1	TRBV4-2	ASSHPAQGNTEAF
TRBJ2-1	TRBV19	ASSISGLATNEQF
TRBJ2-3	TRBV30	AWSSELATDTQY
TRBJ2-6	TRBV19	ASRRDRGSGANVLT
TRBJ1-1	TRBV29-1	SVGETGIGTEAF
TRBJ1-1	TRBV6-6	ASSYGPGTGATEAF
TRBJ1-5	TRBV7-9	ASSFRDYQPQH
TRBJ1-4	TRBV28	ASSLWTDGEKLF
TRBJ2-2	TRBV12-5	ASGPRQGNTGELF
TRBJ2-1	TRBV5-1	ASRPDRSSYNEQF
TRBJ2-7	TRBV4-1	ASSQAAGHYEQY
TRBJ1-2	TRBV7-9	SSFTAPPGGYT
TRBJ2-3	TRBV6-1	ASSETGKTDTQY
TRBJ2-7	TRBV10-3	ATKLAGLYEQY
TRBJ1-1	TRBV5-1	ASRPPYRGTEAF
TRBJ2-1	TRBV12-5	ASGLVLAGVTGSYNEQF
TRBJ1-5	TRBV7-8	ASSLGDDGVNQPQH
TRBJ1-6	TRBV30	AWSVGPGSPLH
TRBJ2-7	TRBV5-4	ASSPGGGSYEQY
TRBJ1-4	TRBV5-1	ASSLGTGREKLF
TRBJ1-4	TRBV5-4	ASSAGTANEKLF
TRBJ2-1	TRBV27	ASSLRGRGMYGEQF
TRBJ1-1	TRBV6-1	ASSEEEAGAGEAF
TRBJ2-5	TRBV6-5	ASSYSIQRRYETQY
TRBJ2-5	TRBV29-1	SAVAGEWETQY
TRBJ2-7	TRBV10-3	AISEQTYEQY
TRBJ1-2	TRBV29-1	SSAQGGGYT
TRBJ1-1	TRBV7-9	ASSSFEGDRPNTEAF
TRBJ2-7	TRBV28	ASRTSGRYYEQY
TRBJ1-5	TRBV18	ASSPTGQGRGGNQPQH
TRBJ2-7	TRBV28	ASSHTETGSYEQY